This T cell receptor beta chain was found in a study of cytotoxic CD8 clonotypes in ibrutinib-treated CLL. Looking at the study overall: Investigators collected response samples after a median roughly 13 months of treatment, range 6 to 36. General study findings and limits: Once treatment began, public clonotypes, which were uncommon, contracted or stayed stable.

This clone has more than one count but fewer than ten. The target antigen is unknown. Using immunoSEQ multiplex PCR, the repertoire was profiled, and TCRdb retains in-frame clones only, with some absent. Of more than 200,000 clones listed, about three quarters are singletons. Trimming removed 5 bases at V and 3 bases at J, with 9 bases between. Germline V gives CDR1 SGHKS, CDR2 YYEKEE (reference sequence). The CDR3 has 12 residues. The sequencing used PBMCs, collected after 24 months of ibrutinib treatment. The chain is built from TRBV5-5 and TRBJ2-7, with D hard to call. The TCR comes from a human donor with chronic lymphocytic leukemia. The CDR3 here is CASRGNYYEQYF. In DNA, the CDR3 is TGTGCCAGCAGGGGGAACTACTACGAGCAGTACTTC.